Reported below is one T cell receptor beta chain. This record comes from a study of radiotherapy plus CTLA-4 blockade in lung cancer. Profiling relied on immunoSEQ multiplex PCR, and the TCRdb table lists in-frame clones only, not all of them. Of about 18,000 clones in the sample, roughly 86% were seen once. The length of the CDR3 is 13 residues. Germline V lookup: CDR1 SEHNR, CDR2 FQNEAQ (reference sequence). V shed 1 base and J shed 3 bases, with 6 bases lying between them. Sequencing used peripheral blood, obtained from a patient treated with radiotherapy plus ipilimumab. The receptor was derived from a human donor with non-small cell lung cancer whose response to radiotherapy plus ipilimumab could not be evaluated. The chain is built from TRBV7-9 and TRBJ1-2; the D gene is possibly TRBD1 (5 bases). DNA for the CDR3: TGTGCCAGCAGCTTAGAAGGGGACTATGGCTACACCTTC. Protein: CASSLEGDYGYTF. Full variable domain (missing parts from reference TRBV7-9 and TRBJ1-2): DTGVSQNPRHKITKRGQNVTFRCDPISEHNRLYWYRQTLGQGPEFLTYFQNEAQLEKSRLLSDRFSAERPKGSFSTLEIQRTEQGDSAMYLCASSLEGDYGYTFGSGTRLTVV.